A single TCR beta chain is shown here with its context. The antigen remains undetermined. The entirety of the isolated RNA underwent reverse transcription, so expressed TCRB transcripts were sequenced. The data were produced by immunoSEQ multiplex PCR, yet TCRdb's version contains in-frame clones alone and is incomplete. The table shows hundreds of thousands of clones, with approximately 10% occurring only once. These data are taken from a study of beta chain features in type 1 diabetes. Broader study findings: VDJ junctions from type 1 diabetes patients carried fewer insertions and larger deletions. The naive, central memory and Treg TCRB repertoires looked more alike in patients than they did in healthy donors.

CD45RO/CCR7/CD25/CD127/CD95/CD27 sorting isolated CD4+ naive, central memory, regulatory and stem cell-like memory cells. The CDR3 consists of 11 residues. Germline V gene sequence: CDR1 GTSNPN, CDR2 SVGIG (reference sequence). V was pared by 4 bases and J by 4 bases, with 5 bases between. The chain carries TRBV30 and TRBJ2-1; the D is unclear. This TCR was sampled from a woman in her late teens or twenties in good health. The sample was naive CD4+ T cells from blood. CDR3 loop: CAWKLYNEQFF. The CDR3 bases are TGTGCCTGGAAGCTGTACAATGAGCAGTTCTTC.